The 20 T cell receptor beta chains given below trace back to one sample, sequenced in a study of beta chain features in type 1 diabetes. The study, taken as a whole, reports: When Type 1 diabetes patients were examined, their TCRB CDR3s proved moderately but significantly shorter in all four CD4+ subsets.

Their antigen targets remain unknown. Of the isolated RNA, all was reverse transcribed, and so the sequenced material was expressed TCRB transcripts. Sequencing was performed with immunoSEQ multiplex PCR; in TCRdb, only in-frame clones are kept and a portion is missing. Of 300,000 to 450,000 clones listed, 10% to 15% are singletons. The sequencing sample was made of naive CD4+ T cells from blood. The receptors come from a young woman with type 1 diabetes.

V usage is TRBV5-1 and J usage is TRBJ2-1, with 8 positions matching TRBD2. Germline V gene sequence: CDR1 SGHRS, CDR2 YFSETQ. V dropped 4 bases and J dropped 3; count of bases not matched to a gene: 6. CDR3 length: 15 amino acids. In DNA form, the CDR3 reads TGCGCCAGCAGCGAACGGGGGGGAGTCTACAATGAGCAGTTCTTC. It codes for CASSERGGVYNEQFF.

The chain's CDR3 is CASSRITGARANVLTF. In nucleotides, the CDR3 is TGCGCCAGCAGCCGGATAACAGGCGCACGGGCCAACGTCCTGACTTTC. The chain joins TRBV4-3 to TRBJ2-6, with a tentative D call TRBD1 (5 bases). V lost 4 bases to trimming and J lost 5 bases, with 15 bases between them. This CDR3 region has 16 residues. The V gene's germline CDR1 is LGHNA and CDR2 YSLEER.

In its sample, this clone was seen a few times. This CDR3 reads CAISVGGYGANVLTF. The CDR3 DNA reads TGTGCCATCAGTGTTGGGGGGTACGGGGCCAACGTCCTGACTTTC. The chain joins TRBV10-3 to TRBJ2-6; TRBD2 is a possible D gene (6 bases). The CDR3 loop spans 15 amino acids. Germline V CDR1 and CDR2: ENHRY, SYGVKD. Trimming removed 4 bases from V and 4 bases from J, with 11 bases in between.

This rearrangement joins TRBV7-9 to TRBJ2-3; 10 bases align to TRBD2. This CDR3 contains 17 residues. Trimming removed 5 bases from V and 1 base from J; junction bases left unmatched: 9. Germline V gene sequence: CDR1 SEHNR, CDR2 FQNEAQ (reference sequence). For the CDR3, the DNA is TGTGCCAGCAGCAAGTTCAGGACTAGCGGAGGCACAGATACGCAGTATTTT. As protein: CASSKFRTSGGTDTQYF.

To note about this clone: Other DNA sequences in the same sample also yield this CDR3. The J gene is TRBJ2-5, the V gene TRBV14; D ambiguous. V was shortened by 1 base and J by 2 bases, with 5 bases between the two germline ends. Germline CDR1 and CDR2: SGHDN and FVKESK. The CDR3 has 13 amino acids. The CDR3 nucleotides read TGTGCCAGCAGCCAAGGTCCACAAGAGACCCAGTACTTC. It is translated as CASSQGPQETQYF. Complete variable domain (other parts from reference TRBV14 and TRBJ2-5): EAGVTQFPSHSVIEKGQTVTLRCDPISGHDNLYWYRRVMGKEIKFLLHFVKESKQDESGMPNNRFLAERTGGTYSTLKVQPAELEDSGVYFCASSQGPQETQYFGPGTRLLVL.

The chain employs TRBV10-2 and TRBJ2-1; 9 bases map to TRBD2. The length of the CDR3 is 14 residues. Germline CDR1 WSHSY, CDR2 SAAADI. The V gene end was trimmed by 8 bases and the J gene end by 7 bases; junction bases not matched to a gene: 9. Written as DNA, the CDR3 is TGCGCCAGCGGGATTAGCGGGAGAGGGAATGAGCAGTTCTTC. Its protein is CASGISGRGNEQFF.

V and J are TRBV6-5 and TRBJ2-7; 9 nucleotides agree with TRBD2. Germline V lookup: CDR1 MNHEY, CDR2 SVGAGI. Trimming cost V 6 bases and J 2 bases; bases outside gene matches: 5. CDR3 size: 14 residues. CDR3 nucleotide sequence: TGTGCCAGCAGGTCTAGCGGGAACACCTACGAGCAGTACTTC. Residues: CASRSSGNTYEQYF.

The chain has TRBV30 and TRBJ2-1, with 7 positions matching TRBD1. V gave up 8 bases and J gave up 7 bases; unmatched junction bases: 14. The CDR3 length is 14 residues. Germline V gene lookup returns CDR1 GTSNPN and CDR2 SVGIG (reference sequence). This CDR3 is CAVAKDRFGNEQFF. CDR3 DNA: TGTGCCGTGGCCAAGGACAGGTTCGGAAATGAGCAGTTCTTC.

V and J are TRBV11-2 and TRBJ1-2; no clear D. Germline assignment: CDR1 SGHAT and CDR2 FQNNGV. This CDR3 has 15 residues. Trimming pared 0 bases from V and 8 bases from J, leaving 16 bases between. The CDR3 bases are TGTGCCAGCAGCTTAGACGTTCCGGGAGTTGCGGGCTACACCTTC. It encodes CASSLDVPGVAGYTF.

This chain uses TRBV29-1 with TRBJ2-7; D unresolved. This CDR3 has 12 amino acids. With 4 bases removed from V and 6 bases from J, the gap between germline ends came to 13 bases. Per germline, CDR1 SQVTM and CDR2 ANQGSEA. CDR3 coding DNA: TGCAGCGTTGGCCGGCAGCCTAGCGAGCAGTACTTC. Amino acids: CSVGRQPSEQYF.

The table lists this clone with a few counts. This chain connects TRBV21-1 to TRBJ2-3; the DNA was not used to check the table's D call, TRBD2. TRBV21-1 is labeled a pseudogene. CDR3 size: 14 residues. For the CDR3, the DNA is TGTGCCAGCAGCAAGGGACTAGCTGCAGATACGCAGTATTTT. Translated: CASSKGLAADTQYF.

The V and J genes are TRBV28 and TRBJ2-7; possibly TRBD2 for D (6 bases). Per germline, CDR1 MDHEN and CDR2 SYDVKM. The ends were cut back, 4 bases at V and 8 bases at J, with 18 bases in the middle. This CDR3 is 14 amino acids long. This CDR3 reads CASSSAWITSKQYF. CDR3 bases: TGTGCCAGCAGTTCCGCCTGGATAACTAGCAAGCAGTACTTC.

The chain is built from TRBV4-2 and TRBJ2-3; TRBD2 matches 8 bases. The CDR3 has 16 residues. Germline V gene sequence: CDR1 LGHNA, CDR2 YNFKEQ. J was trimmed by 0 bases and V by 4 bases; bases with no gene match: 6. The CDR3 bases are TGTGCCAGCAGCCGGGAGCGGGAGTTGAGCACAGATACGCAGTATTTT. Protein product: CASSRERELSTDTQYF.

This chain links TRBV14 with TRBJ2-3; 10 positions agree with TRBD1. Trimming removed 4 bases from V and 4 bases from J; junction bases left unmatched: 5. The CDR3 sequence is 15 residues long. CDR1 and CDR2 (germline): SGHDN, FVKESK. The CDR3 is CASSLGTGAPDTQYF. The CDR3 coding sequence is TGTGCCAGCAGCCTCGGGACAGGGGCCCCAGATACGCAGTATTTT.

This clone was picked up a small number of times. This chain uses TRBV29-1 with TRBJ2-7; tentatively, D is TRBD1 (6 bases). The CDR3 totals 13 residues. Trimming left V 4 bases short and J 2 bases short, with 12 bases between. Germline V gives CDR1 SQVTM, CDR2 ANQGSEA. DNA for the CDR3: TGCAGCGTTGCCGGGACACTTACCTACGAGCAGTACTTC. It codes for CSVAGTLTYEQYF.

This clone was observed a few times. The chain carries TRBV11-1 and TRBJ2-3; TRBD2 aligns across 10 bases. J was trimmed by 2 bases and V by 5 bases; bases with no gene match: 7. CDR1 is SGHAT and CDR2 is FQDESV in the germline V gene (reference sequence). This CDR3 has 16 amino acids. This chain's CDR3 is CASSLRLAGNTDTQYF. The DNA of the CDR3 is TGTGCCAGCAGCCTGCGACTAGCGGGCAACACAGATACGCAGTATTTT. The full variable domain, with the rest looked up from reference TRBV11-1 and TRBJ2-3, is EAEVAQSPRYKITEKSQAVAFWCDPISGHATLYWYRQILGQGPELLVQFQDESVVDDSQLPKDRFSAERLKGVDSTLKIQPAELGDSAMYLCASSLRLAGNTDTQYFGPGTRLTVL.

The rearrangement links TRBV5-4 to TRBJ1-1; 8 nucleotides match TRBD1. Germline assignment: CDR1 SGHNT and CDR2 YYREEE (reference sequence). The trim removed 6 bases at V and 2 bases at J, leaving 9 bases unmatched. This CDR3 has 15 residues. This chain's CDR3 is CASTATGVGNTEAFF. The CDR3 DNA sequence: TGTGCCAGCACCGCGACAGGGGTGGGTAACACTGAAGCTTTCTTT.

This clone was counted a few times. The chain joins TRBV9 to TRBJ1-6, with 7 nucleotides matching TRBD1. V was pared by 4 bases and J by 7 bases, with 5 bases of the junction left unmatched. Per germline, CDR1 SGDLS and CDR2 YYNGEE. There are 14 residues in the CDR3. The DNA of the CDR3 is TGTGCCAGCAGCTCAGACAGGGAAAATTCACCCCTCCACTTT. Its translation is CASSSDRENSPLHF.

This clone was seen a few times. The chain carries TRBV4-3 and TRBJ1-2; D gene uncertain. This CDR3 has 17 amino acids. Per germline, CDR1 LGHNA and CDR2 YSLEER. The ends were cut back, 0 bases at V and 6 bases at J, with 20 bases in the middle. The DNA of the CDR3 is TGCGCCAGCAGCCAAGATCGCGCATGGCGGGGATCAGATGGCTACACCTTC. It specifies CASSQDRAWRGSDGYTF.

The rearrangement joins TRBV29-1 to TRBJ1-2; possible D gene TRBD1, 5 bases. V was pared by 7 bases and J by 3 bases, with 15 bases between. CDR1 and CDR2 from the germline V gene are SQVTM and ANQGSEA. There are 13 residues in the CDR3. Here the CDR3 reads CSATIQEYYGYTF. For the CDR3, the DNA is TGCAGCGCCACCATACAGGAATACTATGGCTACACCTTC.